The rows below give T cell receptor beta chains drawn from one sample of a study of blood T cell repertoires in COVID-19. Assay: immunoSEQ multiplex PCR; the TCRdb copy retains only in-frame clones and omits some. The sample records fewer than 350,000 clones, approximately 90% being singletons. The sequenced material came from PBMCs or T cells enriched from blood (not recorded which). The source of these receptors is a woman aged 60-70 years in a cohort exposed to, infected with or recovered from COVID-19 (not recorded which). Both conserved end residues are part of each CDR3. A D gene is named only where the DNA matches it firmly. Size is stated for part of the rows, as once, few or many counts, or as a class when the clone is expanded.

TGCGCCAGCAGCCGACCCGGGGGGGGCTCTGGGGCCAACGTCCTGACTTTC,CASSRPGGGSGANVLTF,TRBD2,TRBJ2-6,TRBV5-1,NA
TGTGCCAGCAGGGGTCGGGGGACAGGGGGAGGAGGAGAAAAACTGTTTTTT,CASRGRGTGGGGEKLFF,TRBD1,TRBJ1-4,TRBV4-2,NA
TGTGCCAGCAGCCGATCGGGACAGCTTGACCAGTACTTC,CASSRSGQLDQYF,TRBD1,TRBJ2-5,TRBV3-1/TRBV3-2,NA
TGTGCCAGCAGTCGCTTTGAGGCAGATACGCAGTATTTT,CASSRFEADTQYF,NA,TRBJ2-3,TRBV7-2,NA
TGTGCCAGCAGCTTGGAGACTAGCGGGAGTGGTGAGCAGTACTTC,CASSLETSGSGEQYF,TRBD2,TRBJ2-7,TRBV11-2,NA
TGTGCCAGCAGCCCAAGAGGGGGAGCTATTCAAGAGACCCAGTACTTC,CASSPRGGAIQETQYF,NA,TRBJ2-5,TRBV7-6,NA
TGTGCCAGCAGTTACGCAACAGGGGGCGCGGAGACCCAGTACTTC,CASSYATGGAETQYF,TRBD1,TRBJ2-5,TRBV6-5,NA
TGCGCCAGCAGTCAATCGAGCACAGGGGGCCCCAATGAGCAGTTCTTC,CASSQSSTGGPNEQFF,TRBD1,TRBJ2-1,TRBV23-1,NA
TGTGCCAGCAGTTTAAGCCCGGGGGTTTACGAGCAGTACTTC,CASSLSPGVYEQYF,NA,TRBJ2-7,TRBV28,few
TGTGCCAGCAGCTTAACCCTGGACAGGAATGAGCAGTTCTTC,CASSLTLDRNEQFF,TRBD1,TRBJ2-1,TRBV7-3,NA